The 30 T cell receptor beta chains given below trace back to one sample, sequenced in a study of T cell responses to AZD1222 COVID-19 vaccine. Sequencing used immunoSEQ multiplex PCR; TCRdb keeps in-frame clones, though not all of them. Among 150,000 to 250,000 clones listed, approximately 94% were seen once. Here the sequenced sample was peripheral blood, taken 28 days after the second AZD1222 dose. The receptors shown here come from an adult who received the AZD1222 COVID-19 vaccine.

This chain joins TRBV21-1 and TRBJ1-2; whether TRBD1, the table's D call, matches the DNA was not checked. TRBV21-1 is a known pseudogene. The CDR3 runs to 15 residues. CDR3 loop: CASSKDHRGAYGYTF. In nucleotides, the CDR3 is TGTGCCAGCAGCAAGGATCACAGGGGGGCTTATGGCTACACCTTC.

The chain employs TRBV7-9 and TRBJ1-6; 8 nucleotides align to TRBD1. Germline V gene lookup returns CDR1 SEHNR and CDR2 FQNEAQ (reference sequence). The CDR3 loop spans 15 amino acids. V shed 6 bases, J shed 5 bases, and the junction held 6 bases outside the gene matches. The CDR3 region has the DNA TGTGCCAGCAGAGGGACAGGCTCTAATAATTCACCCCTCCACTTT. Amino acids: CASRGTGSNNSPLHF.

The chain couples TRBV11-2 to TRBJ1-1; D perhaps matches TRBD1 (5 bases). In germline, CDR1 is SGHAT, CDR2 FQNNGV. Trimming pared 5 bases from V and 0 bases from J, leaving 13 bases between. CDR3 length: 15 amino acids. The CDR3 spells CASSLSGAVNTEAFF. The CDR3, as DNA: TGTGCCAGCAGCCTTTCCGGGGCCGTGAACACTGAAGCTTTCTTT.

The chain combines TRBV19 with TRBJ1-1, with D maybe TRBD1 (5 bases). In germline, CDR1 is LNHDA, CDR2 SQIVND (reference sequence). Trimming took off 3 bases at V and 3 bases at J, with 14 bases between the two ends. The CDR3 covers 15 residues. CDR3 amino acids: CASSIGGRWDTEAFF. The CDR3 DNA reads TGTGCCAGTAGTATCGGGGGAAGGTGGGACACTGAAGCTTTCTTT.

The chain recombines TRBV25-1 with TRBJ1-2; D unresolved. The CDR3 has 11 amino acids. Germline-derived CDR1 and CDR2 are MGHDK and SYGVNS. Trimming stripped 4 bases from V and 6 bases from J, with 6 bases between. CDR3 coding DNA: TGTGCCAGCAGTGCCCTCAATGGCTACACCTTC. Its translation is CASSALNGYTF.

This chain connects TRBV7-6 to TRBJ2-5, with 8 bases identical to TRBD2. J was trimmed by 2 bases and V by 1 base; bases with no gene match: 12. The CDR3 contains 18 residues. Germline V gene sequence: CDR1 SGHVS, CDR2 FNYEAQ. CDR3: CASSLGGGAAGVQETQYF. The CDR3 DNA reads as TGTGCCAGCAGCTTAGGAGGAGGGGCAGCGGGGGTACAAGAGACCCAGTACTTC.

CDR3 nucleotides: TGTGCCAGCAGTTACCGGCGGATGAACACTGAAGCTTTCTTT. Protein product: CASSYRRMNTEAFF. This chain uses TRBV6-6 with TRBJ1-1; D unresolved. CDR3 length equals 14 residues. Germline V gives CDR1 MNHNY, CDR2 SVGAGI (reference sequence). The V end was cut by 2 bases, the J end by 0 bases, with 7 bases between.

This clone was observed a single time. The chain is built from TRBV11-2 and TRBJ1-2; the match to TRBD1 covers 7 bases. V lost 4 bases to trimming and J lost 0 bases; unmatched junction nucleotides: 14. In germline, CDR1 is SGHAT, CDR2 FQNNGV. The CDR3 length is 18 residues. The CDR3 DNA is TGTGCCAGCAGCTCCGTTATGAGGGACAGCCCAACTAACTATGGCTACACCTTC. Amino acids: CASSSVMRDSPTNYGYTF.

J is TRBJ2-7 and V is TRBV19; no firm D call. This CDR3 comprises 14 residues. V gave up 7 bases and J gave up 0 bases, with 13 bases separating them. Germline CDR1 reads LNHDA; CDR2 reads SQIVND (reference sequence). The CDR3 reads CASKYARSSYEQYF. CDR3 DNA: TGTGCCAGTAAGTACGCCCGAAGCTCCTACGAGCAGTACTTC.

This rearrangement joins TRBV2 to TRBJ1-2; D not certain. V gave up 3 bases and J gave up 3 bases, with 2 bases separating them. The CDR3 loop spans 11 amino acids. In germline, CDR1 is SNHLY, CDR2 FYNNEI. The CDR3 DNA follows: TGTGCCAGCAGTGATTACTATGGCTACACCTTC. This sequence encodes CASSDYYGYTF.

The chain combines TRBV4-3 with TRBJ2-3; D is perhaps TRBD2 (6 bases). This CDR3 comprises 17 residues. Germline loops: CDR1 LGHNA, CDR2 YSLEER. With 4 bases removed from V and 2 bases from J, the gap between germline ends came to 19 bases. This CDR3 reads CASSLETSRVFTDTQYF. CDR3 DNA sequence: TGCGCCAGCAGCCTCGAGACTAGTCGTGTGTTCACAGATACGCAGTATTTT.

The genes are TRBV5-5 and TRBJ1-1, with a possible D match to TRBD1 (5 bases). V dropped 0 bases and J dropped 3 bases, with 9 bases sitting between them. This CDR3 is built from 14 residues. Germline lookup yields CDR1 SGHKS and CDR2 YYEKEE (reference sequence). The CDR3 DNA is TGTGCCAGCAGCTTGGTGGTGGGGGACACTGAAGCTTTCTTT. It is translated as CASSLVVGDTEAFF.

This clone is a singleton in its sample. V gene TRBV27 combines with J gene TRBJ1-5, with a possible D match to TRBD1 (6 bases). CDR3 length: 15 amino acids. Germline CDR1 reads MNHEY; CDR2 reads SMNVEV (reference sequence). Trimming cost V 5 bases and J 1 base, with 12 bases left between them. CDR3 nucleotide sequence: TGTGCCAGCAGTCACGGGACAATGAGCAATCAGCCCCAGCATTTT. The encoded protein is CASSHGTMSNQPQHF.

This chain's CDR3 is CASSIGQSFSNYGYTF. CDR3 sequence (DNA): TGTGCCAGTAGTATCGGACAGTCCTTTTCTAACTATGGCTACACCTTC. The gene calls are TRBV19 and TRBJ1-2; a weak D match, TRBD1 (6 bases). CDR1 and CDR2 from the germline V gene are LNHDA and SQIVND (reference sequence). The CDR3 runs 16 residues. Trimming left V 3 bases short and J 0 bases short, with 14 bases between.

V and J are TRBV5-1 and TRBJ2-2; D gene ambiguous. V was pared by 0 bases and J by 7 bases, with 13 bases between. The CDR3 contains 15 residues. The germline CDR1 and CDR2 sequences are SGHRS and YFSETQ. CDR3 in DNA: TGCGCCAGCAGCTTGGCGGGTCTCTTGATCGGGGAGCTGTTTTTT. Translating it yields CASSLAGLLIGELFF.

The chain employs TRBV18 and TRBJ1-3; D is perhaps TRBD1 (5 bases). There are 17 residues in the CDR3. Germline CDR1 reads KGHSH; CDR2 reads LQKENI. Trimming cost V 3 bases and J 3 bases, with 18 bases left between them. Here the CDR3 DNA reads TGTGCCAGCTCACCGCCGATTGGGACCTACCTTGGAAACACCATATATTTT. This gives the protein CASSPPIGTYLGNTIYF.

The rearrangement uses TRBV24-1 and TRBJ1-6, with D hard to call. The CDR3 loop spans 13 amino acids. V was trimmed by 5 bases and J by 0 bases, leaving 1 base between them. Per germline, CDR1 KGHDR and CDR2 SFDVKD. As DNA, the CDR3 is TGTGCCACCAGTGCCTCCTATAATTCACCCCTCCACTTT. Translating it yields CATSASYNSPLHF.

V gene TRBV28 combines with J gene TRBJ2-2; D possibly corresponds to TRBD2 (6 bases). Germline CDR1 is MDHEN and CDR2 is SYDVKM. This CDR3 is 15 amino acids long. Trimming shortened V by 7 bases and J by 6 bases, and 18 bases separated the two germline ends. CDR3: CASIRGPGRSGELFF. Here the CDR3 DNA reads TGTGCCAGCATCCGAGGGCCAGGGAGGTCCGGGGAGCTGTTTTTT.

V usage is TRBV7-9 and J usage is TRBJ1-5; 10 bases line up with TRBD1. Germline CDR1 and CDR2: SEHNR and FQNEAQ (reference sequence). V lost 4 bases, J lost 9 bases, and 9 bases stayed unmatched. The length of the CDR3 is 15 residues. The CDR3, as DNA: TGTGCCAGCAGCTCGCTGGACAGGGGGGGCGGGCCCCAGCATTTT. Translated, it gives CASSSLDRGGGPQHF.

This clone was seen a handful of times. This chain links TRBV6-5 with TRBJ2-6; D is perhaps TRBD1 (5 bases). The CDR3 has 15 amino acids. Germline CDR1 reads MNHEY; CDR2 reads SVGAGI. Trimming took off 8 bases at V and 0 bases at J, with 11 bases between the two ends. The CDR3 sequence: CASVGRDSGANVLTF. DNA of the CDR3: TGTGCCAGCGTAGGCAGGGACTCTGGGGCCAACGTCCTGACTTTC.

V and J are TRBV5-4 and TRBJ1-1, with a tentative D call TRBD1 (5 bases). CDR1 SGHNT and CDR2 YYREEE come from the germline V gene (reference sequence). The CDR3 runs 15 residues. V lost 4 bases and J 1 base, leaving 14 bases between the germline ends. CDR3 DNA sequence: TGTGCCAGCAGCCTAGGGACCCCAGGGAACACTGAAGCTTTCTTT. Translation: CASSLGTPGNTEAFF. The whole variable domain, filled in from reference TRBV5-4 and TRBJ1-1, reads ETGVTQSPTHLIKTRGQQVTLRCSSQSGHNTVSWYQQALGQGPQFIFQYYREEENGRGNFPPRFSGLQFPNYSSELNVNALELDDSALYLCASSLGTPGNTEAFFGQGTRLTVV.

In DNA, the CDR3 is TGTGCCAGCAGCTATCAGCGGGGGAGGGCCCCGGCTAGCACAGATACGCAGTATTTT. Translation: CASSYQRGRAPASTDTQYF. V gene TRBV6-2 or TRBV6-3 combines with J gene TRBJ2-3; 8 bases line up with TRBD2. Per germline, CDR1 MNHEY and CDR2 SVGEGT. The CDR3 totals 19 residues. V was pared by 6 bases and J by 0 bases, with 17 bases of the junction left unmatched.

This sequence joins TRBV4-3 and TRBJ1-6; a weak D match, TRBD1 (5 bases). This CDR3 spans 16 amino acids. V gave up 1 base and J gave up 0 bases, with 7 bases separating them. Looked up from germline, CDR1 is LGHNA and CDR2 is YSLEER. The CDR3 DNA reads as TGCGCCAGCAGCCAAGCGACAGACTCCTATAATTCACCCCTCCACTTT. Translated, it gives CASSQATDSYNSPLHF.

The chain combines TRBV6-1 with TRBJ1-5, with D uncertain. CDR1 is MNHNS and CDR2 is SASEGT in the germline V gene. With 1 base removed from V and 5 bases from J, the gap between germline ends came to 9 bases. The CDR3 length is 14 residues. The CDR3 nucleotides are TGTGCCAGCAGTGAAGGTGGAGGCCATCAGCCCCAGCATTTT. This encodes CASSEGGGHQPQHF.

V gene TRBV12-3 or TRBV12-4 combines with J gene TRBJ1-2; 7 positions match TRBD1. The CDR3 length is 12 residues. The junction had 6 bases not matched to a gene; V was cut back by 5 bases and J by 9 bases. The DNA for the CDR3 is TGTGCCAGCAGTACGACAGGGAGCAGCTACACCTTC. Its protein is CASSTTGSSYTF.

This chain uses TRBV7-2 with TRBJ1-3; 7 nucleotides align to TRBD1. V shed 5 bases and J 0 bases; nucleotides not matched to a gene: 4. CDR1 SGHTA and CDR2 FQGNSA come from the germline V gene. CDR3 length: 15 residues. The CDR3 reads CASSLGQHSGNTIYF. The CDR3 region has the DNA TGTGCCAGCAGCCTGGGACAGCACTCTGGAAACACCATATATTTT.

The chain is built from TRBV2 and TRBJ2-6; no reliable D call. Between the trimmed V and J ends, which lost 6 bases and 4 bases, there was a span of 13 bases. CDR1 is SNHLY and CDR2 is FYNNEI in the germline V gene. The CDR3 is made up of 15 amino acids. CDR3 in DNA: TGTGCCAGCAGCCCATCCGAACTAGGGGCCAACGTCCTGACTTTC. Residues: CASSPSELGANVLTF.

The chain combines TRBV20-1 with TRBJ1-6; the D is unclear. The germline V and J ends were trimmed by 3 bases and 10 bases, with 13 bases remaining between them. The CDR3 sequence is 13 residues long. Germline V gives CDR1 DFQATT, CDR2 SNEGSKA (reference sequence). Here the CDR3 DNA reads TGCAGTGCTAGTCGAAGCCCGGGGTCACCCCTCCACTTT. Protein product: CSASRSPGSPLHF.

In its sample, this clone was seen once. This chain uses TRBV4-3 with TRBJ1-3, with D perhaps matching TRBD1 (6 bases). This CDR3 has 16 residues. V was clipped by 0 bases and J by 0 bases, with 9 bases between them. Germline-derived CDR1 and CDR2 are LGHNA and YSLEER. CDR3 nucleotides: TGCGCCAGCAGCCAAGACCACAGGGTCTCTGGAAACACCATATATTTT. It is translated as CASSQDHRVSGNTIYF.

The genes are TRBV3-1 (or the pseudogene TRBV3-2) and TRBJ1-1; D not certain. The CDR3 has 12 amino acids. Germline loops: CDR1 LGHDT, CDR2 YNNKEL (reference sequence). V was cut by 0 bases and J by 9 bases, with 8 bases left in between. The CDR3 DNA sequence: TGTGCCAGCAGCCAAGAGGAGGGCAAAGCTTTCTTT. It codes for CASSQEEGKAFF.